Shown below are 12 T cell receptor beta chains from a single sample sequenced in a study of radiation and T cells in renal cell carcinoma. Generated by immunoSEQ multiplex PCR, the TCRdb table keeps only in-frame clones and is missing some. The repertoire includes 150,000 to 200,000 clones, about nine tenths of them detected once, and 11% sits in the top ten. Specified time point: blood 4 weeks post-SBRT, at nephrectomy. Documented treatment: 15 Gy SBRT to primary tumor, nephrectomy 4 weeks later. The sample consisted of blood, taken from a patient whose treatment included radiotherapy and nephrectomy. The source is a woman in her 50s with renal cell carcinoma.

This chain uses TRBV9 with TRBJ1-1, with D perhaps matching TRBD1 (5 bases). The CDR3 is made up of 13 amino acids. Germline lookup yields CDR1 SGDLS and CDR2 YYNGEE. Trimming shortened V by 3 bases and J by 5 bases, and 11 bases separated the two germline ends. As DNA, the CDR3 is TGTGCCAGCAGCGAGGGACCGGGAACTGAAGCTTTCTTT. Protein: CASSEGPGTEAFF.

This clone was counted a single time. The chain employs TRBV28 and TRBJ1-1; 10 bases line up with TRBD1. Trimming removed 4 bases from V and 1 base from J; junction bases left unmatched: 6. Per germline, CDR1 MDHEN and CDR2 SYDVKM. This CDR3 region has 16 residues. CDR3 in amino acids: CASSSRDRGTNTEAFF. The DNA for the CDR3 is TGTGCCAGCAGTTCCCGGGACAGGGGCACGAACACTGAAGCTTTCTTT.

The rearrangement joins TRBV4-2 to TRBJ1-6; D might be TRBD1 (5 bases). The CDR3 extends over 16 amino acids. V was clipped by 4 bases and J by 4 bases, with 14 bases between them. Germline V lookup: CDR1 LGHNA, CDR2 YNFKEQ. The CDR3 region has the DNA TGTGCCAGCAGCCCATCGACAGTGGATTATAATTCACCCCTCCACTTT. It codes for CASSPSTVDYNSPLHF.

This chain links TRBV25-1 with TRBJ2-5, with 10 bases matching TRBD2. The CDR3 is made up of 16 amino acids. Trimming removed 2 bases from V and 2 bases from J; junction bases left unmatched: 5. From germline, CDR1 is MGHDK and CDR2 SYGVNS. DNA of the CDR3: TGTGCCAGCAGTGAAGGCGGACTAGCGGTACAAGAGACCCAGTACTTC. Its protein is CASSEGGLAVQETQYF. Variable domain in full (rest from reference TRBV25-1 and TRBJ2-5): EADIYQTPRYLVIGTGKKITLECSQTMGHDKMYWYQQDPGMELHLIHYSYGVNSTEKGDLSSESTVSRIRTEHFPLTLESARPSHTSQYLCASSEGGLAVQETQYFGPGTRLLVL.

The chain recombines TRBV19 with TRBJ1-2; 7 bases are a match to TRBD1. CDR3 size: 17 residues. V shed 5 bases, J shed 2 bases, and the junction held 14 bases outside the gene matches. Germline V gives CDR1 LNHDA, CDR2 SQIVND (reference sequence). Here the CDR3 DNA reads TGTGCCAGTAGTGGGGGGGACAGTAGCGAATCCAACTATGGCTACACCTTC. Its translation: CASSGGDSSESNYGYTF.

The V and J genes are TRBV30 and TRBJ1-4; D call uncertain. CDR1 and CDR2 (germline): GTSNPN, SVGIG (reference sequence). V lost 5 bases to trimming and J lost 8 bases, with 6 bases between them. The CDR3 is made up of 10 amino acids. The CDR3 reads CAWEKEKLFF. CDR3 DNA sequence: TGTGCCTGGGAGAAAGAAAAACTGTTTTTT. Using reference TRBV30 and TRBJ1-4 for the parts outside the CDR3, the full variable domain is SQTIHQWPATLVQPVGSPLSLECTVEGTSNPNLYWYRQAAGRGLQLLFYSVGIGQISSEVPQNLSASRPQDRQFILSSKKLLLSDSGFYLCAWEKEKLFFGSGTQLSVL.

This clone was counted between two and nine times. V usage is TRBV2 and J usage is TRBJ1-1, with D possibly matching TRBD1 (5 bases). The CDR3 runs to 13 residues. The V end lost 4 bases, the J end lost 4 bases, and 10 bases lay between the germline ends. Looked up from germline, CDR1 is SNHLY and CDR2 is FYNNEI. The CDR3 region has the DNA TGTGCCAGCAGTGTGCAGGGCGGCACTGAAGCTTTCTTT. This gives the protein CASSVQGGTEAFF.

The chain combines TRBV10-3 with TRBJ2-3; 8 positions agree with TRBD1. V shed 8 bases, J shed 2 bases, and the junction held 3 bases outside the gene matches. The germline V gene encodes CDR1 ENHRY and CDR2 SYGVKD. This CDR3 comprises 13 residues. The CDR3 bases are TGTGCCATCCTCAGGGGGCTCACAGATACGCAGTATTTT. As protein: CAILRGLTDTQYF.

CDR3 sequence reads: CASSVAPTGQNSPLHF. The CDR3 nucleotides are TGTGCCAGCAGCGTAGCTCCCACGGGACAGAATTCACCCCTCCACTTT. This chain uses TRBV9 with TRBJ1-6; 7 bases line up with TRBD1. Germline assignment: CDR1 SGDLS and CDR2 YYNGEE. J lost 7 bases, V lost 0 bases, and 7 bases had no gene match. This CDR3 spans 16 amino acids. Using reference TRBV9 and TRBJ1-6 for the parts outside the CDR3, the full variable domain is DSGVTQTPKHLITATGQRVTLRCSPRSGDLSVYWYQQSLDQGLQFLIQYYNGEERAKGNILERFSAQQFPDLHSELNLSSLELGDSALYFCASSVAPTGQNSPLHFGNGTRLTVT.

CDR3 nucleotide sequence: TGCAGCGTGACGCAGTACGCGGAGGTAGGCTACGAGCAGTACTTC. Protein product: CSVTQYAEVGYEQYF. The gene calls are TRBV29-1 and TRBJ2-7, with D tentatively TRBD2 (5 bases). V gave up 6 bases and J gave up 3 bases, with 21 bases separating them. The V gene's germline CDR1 is SQVTM and CDR2 ANQGSEA. CDR3 length: 15 amino acids.

This CDR3 reads CASSDTGGASGNTIYF. Here the CDR3 DNA reads TGTGCCAGCAGCGACACAGGGGGCGCCTCTGGAAACACCATATATTTT. The chain joins TRBV6-6 to TRBJ1-3; 9 nucleotides match TRBD1. Germline V lookup: CDR1 MNHNY, CDR2 SVGAGI (reference sequence). After removal of 6 bases from V and 0 bases from J, the junction contained 6 bases not matched to a gene. The CDR3 contains 16 residues.

The V and J genes are TRBV4-2 and TRBJ2-5; 13 bases agree with TRBD2. This CDR3 is 17 amino acids long. The V gene end was trimmed by 1 base and the J gene end by 5 bases; junction bases not matched to a gene: 7. Germline V gene lookup returns CDR1 LGHNA and CDR2 YNFKEQ. The CDR3 bases are TGTGCCAGCAGCCAAGGGACTAGCGGGGGCCGGAGGGAGACCCAGTACTTC. Protein: CASSQGTSGGRRETQYF.